The 16 T cell receptor beta chains below all came from one sample that was sequenced in a study of T cell repertoires in aging, cancer and after chemotherapy. Rearranged V-D-J TRB sequences were amplified with a mixed TRB-A/B primer pool. Each CDR3 protein gets one entry after TCRdb re-called the multiplex PCR reads with MiXCR. The repertoire includes 600 to 700 distinct CDR3 sequences, approximately 22% of them detected once, and around 50% sits in the top ten. TCR beta rearrangements were amplified from peripheral blood genomic DNA. The sequenced sample consisted of blood. The origin of the receptors is a human donor in good health.

The rearrangement joins TRBV29-1 to TRBJ1-2; no reliable D call. The CDR3 covers 13 residues. V shed 3 bases and J shed 8 bases, with 16 bases lying between them. Germline V gene lookup returns CDR1 SQVTM and CDR2 ANQGSEA. The CDR3 region is CSVDPGSSSGYTF. The CDR3 DNA sequence: TGCAGCGTTGATCCGGGTTCGTCTTCAGGCTACACCTTC.

This clonotype is classed as large. V and J are TRBV6-5 and TRBJ2-7, with 8 bases identical to TRBD1. V trimming: 5 bases; J trimming: 3 bases; junction bases outside the gene matches: 0. The CDR3 is 12 amino acids. Germline CDR1 and CDR2: MNHEY and SVGAGI. The CDR3 here is CASSDRGYEQYF. CDR3 DNA: TGTGCCAGCAGTGACAGGGGCTACGAGCAGTACTTC.

This clonotype is labeled as medium-sized. This chain connects TRBV18 to TRBJ2-3; 8 positions match TRBD2. Per germline, CDR1 KGHSH and CDR2 LQKENI. The CDR3 has 16 amino acids. The V gene end was trimmed by 6 bases and the J gene end by 1 base; junction bases not matched to a gene: 9. The CDR3 DNA is TGTGCCAGCTCGTACTTGGCGGGAGGAGGCACAGATACGCAGTATTTT. Encoded protein: CASSYLAGGGTDTQYF.

In this sample, this clonotype is medium-sized. Here the CDR3 reads CASSFGLRETQYF. CDR3 in DNA: TGTGCCAGCAGTTTTGGACTACGAGAGACCCAGTACTTC. This chain uses TRBV6-5 with TRBJ2-5; a weak D match, TRBD2 (6 bases). CDR1 and CDR2 from the germline V gene are MNHEY and SVGAGI. This CDR3 region has 13 residues. Trimming stripped 4 bases from V and 4 bases from J, with 10 bases between.

This clonotype came up a few times. The chain recombines TRBV4-3 with TRBJ2-4; D may be TRBD2 (5 bases). This CDR3 has 14 amino acids. Trimming took off 1 base at V and 6 bases at J, with 10 bases between the two ends. The germline V gene has CDR1 LGHNA and CDR2 YSLEER. The CDR3 nucleotides are TGCGCCAGCAGCCAAGGTGAGGGCTCAAACATTCAGTACTTC. It encodes CASSQGEGSNIQYF.

This clonotype was seen a handful of times. It may be a read error: a sequence one base away is much more abundant. Because it lacks the conserved phenylalanine or tryptophan at the end, this CDR3 is likely a read error. The chain links TRBV29-1 to TRBJ2-7; D not resolved. The CDR3 runs to 12 residues. Germline V lookup: CDR1 SQVTM, CDR2 ANQGSEA. V lost 5 bases, J lost 3 bases, and 11 bases lay in between. The CDR3 DNA sequence: TGCAGCGTTCTCAAGCAAAACTACGAGCAGTACTTG. Its protein is CSVLKQNYEQYL.

This clonotype was counted only a few times. V is TRBV7-2 and J is TRBJ2-5, with D possibly being TRBD1 or TRBD2 (5 bases each). Trimming left V 5 bases short and J 5 bases short, with 12 bases between. The CDR3 is made up of 13 amino acids. The germline CDR1 and CDR2 sequences are SGHTA and FQGNSA. CDR3 nucleotide sequence: TGTGCCAGCAGCCGAAACCGGGGCGAGACCCAGTACTTC. It codes for CASSRNRGETQYF. The whole variable domain, remainder taken from reference TRBV7-2 and TRBJ2-5, is GAGVSQSPSNKVTEKGKDVELRCDPISGHTALYWYRQSLGQGLEFLIYFQGNSAPDKSGLPSDRFSAERTGGSVSTLTIQRTQQEDSAVYLCASSRNRGETQYFGPGTRLLVL.

This clonotype occurred a few times. The chain links TRBV18 to TRBJ1-1; D may be TRBD1 (5 bases). Looked up from germline, CDR1 is KGHSH and CDR2 is LQKENI. The V and J ends lost 10 bases and 6 bases respectively, with 15 bases between them. The CDR3 contains 12 residues. Here the CDR3 reads CATQETAAEAFF. The CDR3 DNA follows: TGTGCCACCCAAGAGACAGCCGCTGAAGCTTTCTTT.

The genes are TRBV20-1 and TRBJ2-1; maybe TRBD2 (5 bases). V lost 2 bases, J lost 4 bases, and 12 bases lay in between. CDR1 and CDR2 from the germline V gene are DFQATT and SNEGSKA (reference sequence). This CDR3 is 14 amino acids long. The CDR3 coding sequence is TGCAGTGCTAGAAAAGCGGACTCGTACAATGAGCAGTTCTTC. Encoded protein: CSARKADSYNEQFF.

This clonotype is judged medium-sized. This chain uses TRBV5-4 with TRBJ2-1, with 12 bases aligning to TRBD2. V lost 4 bases, J lost 5 bases, and 10 bases stayed unmatched. The germline V gene has CDR1 SGHNT and CDR2 YYREEE (reference sequence). This CDR3 is built from 17 residues. The CDR3 region is CASSPTPLAGGHNEQFF. The CDR3 DNA is TGTGCCAGCAGCCCAACACCCCTAGCGGGAGGGCACAATGAGCAGTTCTTC.

V is TRBV20-1 and J is TRBJ2-1; D possibly corresponds to TRBD2 (6 bases). The CDR3 extends over 14 amino acids. The V gene lost 6 bases and the J gene lost 3 bases, with 15 bases spanning the gap. Germline V gives CDR1 DFQATT, CDR2 SNEGSKA (reference sequence). The CDR3 nucleotides are TGCAGTGCCGTCACGACTAGAGACTACAATGAGCAGTTCTTC. The encoded protein is CSAVTTRDYNEQFF.

By share, this clonotype ranks as medium-sized (0.01 to 0.1%). The chain carries TRBV6-4 and TRBJ2-1, with a tentative D call TRBD1 (5 bases). CDR1 and CDR2 from the germline V gene are MRHNA and SNTAGT. The CDR3 loop spans 13 amino acids. V lost 4 bases and J 5 bases, leaving 9 bases between the germline ends. The CDR3 reads CASSGGGHNEQFF. CDR3 in DNA: TGTGCCAGCAGTGGGGGCGGACACAATGAGCAGTTCTTC.

This clonotype is labeled as medium-sized. The chain employs TRBV6-5 and TRBJ1-5; 8 nucleotides agree with TRBD1. V lost 6 bases and J lost 3; bases outside the gene matches: 7. Germline CDR1 reads MNHEY; CDR2 reads SVGAGI. The CDR3 spans 15 residues. CDR3 coding DNA: TGTGCCAGCAGACCCGACAGGGGAGACAATCAGCCCCAGCATTTT. Encoded protein: CASRPDRGDNQPQHF.

In its sample, this clonotype is hyperexpanded. The chain links TRBV13 to TRBJ1-1, with D perhaps TRBD1 (5 bases). Germline V lookup: CDR1 PRHDT, CDR2 FYEKMQ (reference sequence). The V gene lost 0 bases and the J gene lost 5 bases, with 13 bases spanning the gap. The CDR3 covers 15 residues. The CDR3 nucleotides read TGTGCCAGCAGCTTAGGCCGGGTCGGGACGACTGAAGCTTTCTTT. This encodes CASSLGRVGTTEAFF.

By share of the sample, this clonotype is medium-sized. The chain combines TRBV20-1 with TRBJ2-1, with 10 bases matching TRBD2. This CDR3 comprises 15 residues. V trimming: 5 bases; J trimming: 5 bases; junction bases outside the gene matches: 9. CDR1 and CDR2 (germline): DFQATT, SNEGSKA (reference sequence). The CDR3, as DNA: TGCAGTGCTCTACGGAGCGGGAGGGCCAACAATGAGCAGTTCTTC. It codes for CSALRSGRANNEQFF.

This clonotype rates as medium-sized (0.01 to 0.1%). V usage is TRBV6-1 and J usage is TRBJ1-6, with D possibly TRBD1 on 5 matching bases. The CDR3 sequence is 13 residues long. The V end was cut by 3 bases, the J end by 5 bases, with 5 bases between. The germline gives CDR1 MNHNS, CDR2 SASEGT. CDR3 sequence (DNA): TGTGCCAGCAGTGACAGGGATAATTCACCCCTCCACTTT. Amino acids: CASSDRDNSPLHF.